A selection of T cell receptor beta chains follows, all from one sample in a study of cytomegalovirus exposure and HLA in healthy donors. The protocol was immunoSEQ multiplex PCR, while the TCRdb copy is restricted to in-frame clones and leaves out a portion. The sample shows 150,000 to 200,000 clones, around 85% of them seen only once. The sequencing input was PBMCs. Source of these receptors: a man aged 18 to 35 in good health and CMV-seronegative. CDR3s include the opening cysteine and the closing phenylalanine or tryptophan. The D gene is left open where the match is weak. Clone size is given for some rows only: seen once, a few or many times, or a class if the clone is expanded.

j_gene: TRBJ1-6
d_gene: NA
len: 14
v_gene: TRBV27
abundance: few
CDR3aa: CASSSLDMVIPLHF
CDR3nt: TGTGCCAGCAGTTCCTTAGACATGGTGATACCCCTCCACTTT

j_gene: TRBJ1-4
d_gene: TRBD1
len: 17
v_gene: TRBV5-8
abundance: NA
CDR3aa: CASSLVRQGPTNEKLFF
CDR3nt: TGTGCCAGCAGCCTGGTGAGACAGGGGCCAACTAATGAAAAACTGTTTTTT

j_gene: TRBJ2-7
d_gene: NA
len: 13
v_gene: TRBV19
abundance: once
CDR3aa: CASSIGTATEQYF
CDR3nt: TGTGCCAGTAGTATCGGGACTGCAACTGAGCAGTACTTC

j_gene: TRBJ2-3
d_gene: TRBD2
len: 15
v_gene: TRBV6-6
abundance: NA
CDR3aa: CASSWAGGVSDTQYF
CDR3nt: TGTGCCAGCAGTTGGGCGGGGGGGGTGTCAGATACGCAGTATTTT

j_gene: TRBJ2-2
d_gene: NA
len: 13
v_gene: TRBV10-3
abundance: once
CDR3aa: CATLGQGGGELFF
CDR3nt: TGTGCCACACTGGGGCAGGGTGGCGGGGAGCTGTTTTTT

j_gene: TRBJ2-1
d_gene: TRBD2
len: 15
v_gene: TRBV7-9
abundance: once
CDR3aa: CASSDSGSWDNEQFF
CDR3nt: TGTGCCAGCAGCGATAGCGGGAGTTGGGACAATGAGCAGTTCTTC

j_gene: TRBJ2-5
d_gene: NA
len: 15
v_gene: TRBV5-4
abundance: NA
CDR3aa: CASSLGSGNLETQYF
CDR3nt: TGTGCCAGCAGCTTAGGGTCGGGGAACTTAGAGACCCAGTACTTC

j_gene: TRBJ1-1
d_gene: TRBD1
len: 15
v_gene: TRBV19
abundance: NA
CDR3aa: CASSIGGQGGTEAFF
CDR3nt: TGTGCCAGTAGTATCGGGGGACAGGGCGGCACTGAAGCTTTCTTT

j_gene: TRBJ2-7
d_gene: NA
len: 15
v_gene: TRBV6-1
abundance: NA
CDR3aa: CASSGSRVVGYEQYF
CDR3nt: TGTGCCAGCAGTGGGAGCAGGGTTGTAGGGTACGAGCAGTACTTC

j_gene: TRBJ2-7
d_gene: NA
len: 14
v_gene: TRBV10-3
abundance: once
CDR3aa: CAISLDSYSYEQYF
CDR3nt: TGTGCCATCAGCCTAGACTCTTACTCCTACGAGCAGTACTTC

j_gene: TRBJ2-3
d_gene: NA
len: 16
v_gene: TRBV4-1
abundance: NA
CDR3aa: CASSQYVLGSTDTQYF
CDR3nt: TGCGCCAGCAGCCAATACGTACTAGGGAGCACAGATACGCAGTATTTT

j_gene: TRBJ2-5
d_gene: TRBD2
len: 16
v_gene: TRBV7-9
abundance: NA
CDR3aa: CASSFSGTSVQETQYF
CDR3nt: TGTGCCAGCAGCTTTTCCGGGACTAGCGTGCAAGAGACCCAGTACTTC

j_gene: TRBJ2-2
d_gene: TRBD1
len: 14
v_gene: TRBV4-3
abundance: NA
CDR3aa: CASSQVPPGQVLFF
CDR3nt: TGCGCCAGCAGCCAAGTGCCCCCGGGACAGGTGCTGTTTTTT

j_gene: TRBJ2-1
d_gene: NA
len: 16
v_gene: TRBV6-4
abundance: NA
CDR3aa: CASSERYGLPYNEQFF
CDR3nt: TGTGCCAGCAGTGAAAGATACGGGTTGCCCTACAATGAGCAGTTCTTC

j_gene: TRBJ2-7
d_gene: TRBD2
len: 19
v_gene: TRBV30
abundance: few
CDR3aa: CAWSDKAGTSGRYKDEQYF
CDR3nt: TGTGCCTGGAGTGATAAGGCCGGGACTAGCGGGAGATACAAGGACGAGCAGTACTTC

j_gene: TRBJ1-3
d_gene: TRBD1
len: 14
v_gene: TRBV2
abundance: NA
CDR3aa: CASGTGRSGNTIYF
CDR3nt: TGTGCCAGCGGGACAGGGAGGTCTGGAAACACCATATATTTT

j_gene: TRBJ1-5
d_gene: NA
len: 12
v_gene: TRBV5-6
abundance: once
CDR3aa: CASSPGGQPQHF
CDR3nt: TGTGCCAGCAGCCCTGGGGGGCAGCCCCAGCATTTT

j_gene: TRBJ2-7
d_gene: TRBD1
len: 15
v_gene: TRBV25-1
abundance: NA
CDR3aa: CASSGTTGTSYEQYF
CDR3nt: TGTGCCAGCAGTGGGACGACAGGGACCTCCTACGAGCAGTACTTC

j_gene: TRBJ2-2
d_gene: NA
len: 14
v_gene: TRBV2
abundance: NA
CDR3aa: CASSEATGTGELFF
CDR3nt: TGTGCCAGCAGTGAAGCAACAGGGACCGGGGAGCTGTTTTTT

j_gene: TRBJ2-5
d_gene: NA
len: 9
v_gene: TRBV10-1
abundance: NA
CDR3aa: CASSGAQYF
CDR3nt: TGCGCCAGCAGTGGGGCTCAGTACTTC

j_gene: TRBJ1-1
d_gene: NA
len: 18
v_gene: TRBV6-1
abundance: NA
CDR3aa: CASSEGGGFAGRNTEAFF
CDR3nt: TGTGCCAGCAGTGAAGGAGGGGGTTTTGCGGGTAGGAACACTGAAGCTTTCTTT

j_gene: TRBJ2-1
d_gene: TRBD1
len: 17
v_gene: TRBV4-3
abundance: NA
CDR3aa: CASSQDWGTGGAGEQFF
CDR3nt: TGCGCCAGCAGCCAAGATTGGGGGACAGGGGGCGCAGGGGAGCAGTTCTTC

j_gene: TRBJ1-5
d_gene: NA
len: 15
v_gene: TRBV5-1
abundance: once
CDR3aa: CASSLEGIRNQPQHF
CDR3nt: TGCGCCAGCAGCTTGGAGGGGATTCGAAATCAGCCCCAGCATTTT

j_gene: TRBJ2-7
d_gene: NA
len: 16
v_gene: TRBV28
abundance: once
CDR3aa: CAIRDRERPHLDEQYF
CDR3nt: TGTGCCATACGAGACCGAGAGCGGCCACACCTGGACGAGCAGTACTTC